Sequencing of this T cell receptor beta chain was carried out in a study of blood T cells in healthy people across ages. Together with a sample-barcoded 5' primer, a J-beta primer mix was included in a second PCR lasting about 7 to 12 cycles. Each cDNA molecule was tagged by a template-switch adaptor with 12 random nucleotides. Each CDR3 protein is one row after TCRdb ran MiXCR on the 5' RACE reads. Of around 600,000 distinct CDR3 sequences in the sample, roughly 48% were seen once. Study-level results: Diversity estimates from one million T cells were considered underestimates.

The germline V gene encodes CDR1 SGHRS and CDR2 YFSETQ. This CDR3 comprises 16 residues. The trim removed 4 bases at V and 2 bases at J, leaving 12 bases unmatched. This clonotype turned up a few times. Its specificity is unknown. The V and J genes are TRBV5-1 and TRBJ2-7, with 7 positions matching TRBD1. The receptor's source is a man aged 80 or over in good health. The sequenced sample was blood. The CDR3 is CASSPNMGTAAYEQYF. In nucleotides, the CDR3 is TGCGCCAGCAGCCCAAATATGGGGACAGCAGCCTACGAGCAGTACTTC. Using reference TRBV5-1 and TRBJ2-7 for the parts outside the CDR3, the full variable domain is KAGVTQTPRYLIKTRGQQVTLSCSPISGHRSVSWYQQTPGQGLQFLFEYFSETQRNKGNFPGRFSGRQFSNSRSEMNVSTLELGDSALYLCASSPNMGTAAYEQYFGPGTRLTVT.